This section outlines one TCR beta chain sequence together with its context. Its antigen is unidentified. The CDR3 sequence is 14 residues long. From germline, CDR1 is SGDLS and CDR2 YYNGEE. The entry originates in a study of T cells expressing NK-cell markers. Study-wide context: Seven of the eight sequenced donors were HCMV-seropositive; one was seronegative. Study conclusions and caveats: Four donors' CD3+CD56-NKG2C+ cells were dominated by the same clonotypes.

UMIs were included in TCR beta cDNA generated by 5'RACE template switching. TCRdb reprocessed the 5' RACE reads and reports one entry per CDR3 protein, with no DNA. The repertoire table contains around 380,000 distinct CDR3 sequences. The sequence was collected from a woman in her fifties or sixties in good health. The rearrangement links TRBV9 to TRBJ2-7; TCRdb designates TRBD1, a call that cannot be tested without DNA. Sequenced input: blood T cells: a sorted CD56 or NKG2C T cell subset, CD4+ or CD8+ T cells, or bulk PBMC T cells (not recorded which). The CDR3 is CASSVRQGYDEQYF.